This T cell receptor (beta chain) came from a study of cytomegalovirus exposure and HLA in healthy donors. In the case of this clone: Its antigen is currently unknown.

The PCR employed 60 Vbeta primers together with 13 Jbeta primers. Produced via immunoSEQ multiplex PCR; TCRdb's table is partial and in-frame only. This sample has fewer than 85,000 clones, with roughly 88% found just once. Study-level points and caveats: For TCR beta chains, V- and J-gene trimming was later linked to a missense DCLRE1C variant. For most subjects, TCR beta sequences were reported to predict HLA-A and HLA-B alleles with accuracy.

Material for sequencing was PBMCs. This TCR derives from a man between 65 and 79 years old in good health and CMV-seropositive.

The CDR3 DNA is TGTGCCACCAGCTCCCAGCACACAGGGACCTACGAGCAGTACTTC. Its translation is CATSSQHTGTYEQYF. V gene TRBV15 combines with J gene TRBJ2-7; possible D gene TRBD1, 6 bases. The CDR3 length is 15 residues. CDR1 and CDR2 from the germline V gene are LNHNV and YYDKDF (reference sequence). V shed 5 bases and J shed 2 bases, with 16 bases lying between them.